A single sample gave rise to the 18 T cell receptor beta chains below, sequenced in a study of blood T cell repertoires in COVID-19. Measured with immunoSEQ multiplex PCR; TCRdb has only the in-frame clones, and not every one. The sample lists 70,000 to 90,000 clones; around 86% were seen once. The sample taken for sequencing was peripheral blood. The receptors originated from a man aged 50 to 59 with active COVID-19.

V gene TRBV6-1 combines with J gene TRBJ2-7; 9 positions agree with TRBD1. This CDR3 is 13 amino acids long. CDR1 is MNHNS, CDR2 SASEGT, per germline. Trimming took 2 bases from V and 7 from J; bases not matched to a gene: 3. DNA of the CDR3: TGTGCCAGCAGTGAAACAGGGGGCTGGGAGCAGTACTTC. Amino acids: CASSETGGWEQYF.

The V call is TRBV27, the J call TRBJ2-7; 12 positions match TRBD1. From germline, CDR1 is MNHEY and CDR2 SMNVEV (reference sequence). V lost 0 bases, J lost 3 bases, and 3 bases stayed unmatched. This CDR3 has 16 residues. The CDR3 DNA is TGTGCCAGCAGTTTATCCGGGACAGGGGGCGTCTACGAGCAGTACTTC. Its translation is CASSLSGTGGVYEQYF.

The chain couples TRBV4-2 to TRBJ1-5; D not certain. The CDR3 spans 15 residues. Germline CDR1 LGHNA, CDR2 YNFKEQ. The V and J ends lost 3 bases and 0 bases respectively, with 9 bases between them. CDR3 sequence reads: CASSHYHDSNQPQHF. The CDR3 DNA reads TGTGCCAGCAGCCACTATCATGATAGCAATCAGCCCCAGCATTTT.

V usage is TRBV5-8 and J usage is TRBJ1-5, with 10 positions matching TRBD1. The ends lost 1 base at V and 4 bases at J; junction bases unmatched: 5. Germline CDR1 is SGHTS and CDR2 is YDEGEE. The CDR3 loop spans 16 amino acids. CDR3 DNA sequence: TGTGCCAGCAGCTTGTCCGGACAGGGGGGAAATCAGCCCCAGCATTTT. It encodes CASSLSGQGGNQPQHF.

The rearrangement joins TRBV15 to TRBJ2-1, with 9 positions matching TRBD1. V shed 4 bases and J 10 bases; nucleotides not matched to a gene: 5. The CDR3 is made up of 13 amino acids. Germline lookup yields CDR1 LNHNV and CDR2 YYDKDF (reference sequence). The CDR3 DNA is TGTGCCACCAGCACGACAGGGGGGAGGGAGCAGTTCTTC. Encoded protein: CATSTTGGREQFF.

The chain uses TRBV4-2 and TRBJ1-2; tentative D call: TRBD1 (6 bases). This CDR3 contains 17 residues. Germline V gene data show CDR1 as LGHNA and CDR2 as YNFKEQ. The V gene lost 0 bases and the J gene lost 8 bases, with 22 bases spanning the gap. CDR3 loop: CASSQEPGVSGGEGYTF. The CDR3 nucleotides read TGTGCCAGCAGCCAAGAGCCGGGTGTAAGTGGGGGCGAAGGCTACACCTTC.

The DNA of the CDR3 is TGTGCCAGCAGCTTACGAGGGACCCAGTACTTC. Translated: CASSLRGTQYF. The V gene is TRBV7-2, the J gene TRBJ2-5, with D unclear. This CDR3 has 11 amino acids. Germline CDR1 reads SGHTA; CDR2 reads FQGNSA. V was pared by 2 bases and J by 7 bases, with 5 bases between.

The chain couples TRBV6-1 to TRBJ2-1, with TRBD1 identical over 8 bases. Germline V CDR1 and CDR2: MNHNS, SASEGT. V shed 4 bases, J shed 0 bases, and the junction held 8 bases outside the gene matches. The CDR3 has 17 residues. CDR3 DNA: TGTGCCAGCAGTGCTCGCTTGGACAGGGACTCCTACAATGAGCAGTTCTTC. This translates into CASSARLDRDSYNEQFF.

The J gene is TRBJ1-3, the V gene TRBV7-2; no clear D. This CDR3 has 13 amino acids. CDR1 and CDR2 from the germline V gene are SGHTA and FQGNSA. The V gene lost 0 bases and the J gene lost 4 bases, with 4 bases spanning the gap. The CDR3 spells CASSLASGNTIYF. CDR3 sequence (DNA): TGTGCCAGCAGCTTAGCTTCAGGAAACACCATATATTTT.

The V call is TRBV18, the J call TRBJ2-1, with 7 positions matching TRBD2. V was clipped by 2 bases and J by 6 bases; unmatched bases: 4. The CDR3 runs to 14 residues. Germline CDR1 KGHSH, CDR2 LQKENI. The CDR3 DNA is TGTGCCAGCTCACCATCCTCTAGCGGCAATGAGCAGTTCTTC. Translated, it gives CASSPSSSGNEQFF.

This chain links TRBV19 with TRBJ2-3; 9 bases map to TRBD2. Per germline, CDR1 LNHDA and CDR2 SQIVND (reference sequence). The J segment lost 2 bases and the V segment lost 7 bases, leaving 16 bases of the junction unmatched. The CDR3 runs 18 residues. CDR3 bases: TGTGCCAGTACTGCACTAGCGGGTTTTGAGATTTCCACAGATACGCAGTATTTT. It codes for CASTALAGFEISTDTQYF.

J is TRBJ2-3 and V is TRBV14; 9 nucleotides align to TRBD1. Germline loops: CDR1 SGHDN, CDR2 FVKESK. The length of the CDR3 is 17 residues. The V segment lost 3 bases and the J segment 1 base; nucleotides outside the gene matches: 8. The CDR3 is CASSHGTGFDGTDTQYF. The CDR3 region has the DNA TGTGCCAGCAGCCACGGGACAGGGTTTGACGGCACAGATACGCAGTATTTT.

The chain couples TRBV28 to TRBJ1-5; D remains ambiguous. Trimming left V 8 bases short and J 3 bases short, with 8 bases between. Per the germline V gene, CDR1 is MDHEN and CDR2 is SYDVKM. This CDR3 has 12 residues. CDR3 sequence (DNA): TGTGCCAGCCACAGATCCAATCAGCCCCAGCATTTT. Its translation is CASHRSNQPQHF.

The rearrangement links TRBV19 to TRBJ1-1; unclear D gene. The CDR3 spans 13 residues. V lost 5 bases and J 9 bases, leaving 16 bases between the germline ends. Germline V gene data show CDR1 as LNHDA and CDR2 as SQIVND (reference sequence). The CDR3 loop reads CASSGPRYTKAFF. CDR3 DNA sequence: TGTGCCAGTAGTGGCCCCCGGTATACTAAAGCTTTCTTT.

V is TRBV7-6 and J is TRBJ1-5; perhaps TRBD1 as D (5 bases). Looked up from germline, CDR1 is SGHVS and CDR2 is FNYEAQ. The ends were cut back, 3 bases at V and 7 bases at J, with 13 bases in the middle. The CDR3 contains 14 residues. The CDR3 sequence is CASSFDSGDQPQHF. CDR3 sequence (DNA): TGTGCCAGCAGCTTCGACTCGGGGGACCAGCCCCAGCATTTT.

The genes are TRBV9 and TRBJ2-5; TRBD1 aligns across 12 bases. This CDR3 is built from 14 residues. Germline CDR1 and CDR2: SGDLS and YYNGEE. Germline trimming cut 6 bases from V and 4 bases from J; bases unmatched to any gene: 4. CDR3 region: CASTRDRGLETQYF. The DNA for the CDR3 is TGTGCCAGCACCCGGGACAGGGGGCTAGAGACCCAGTACTTC. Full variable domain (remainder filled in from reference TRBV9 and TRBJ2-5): DSGVTQTPKHLITATGQRVTLRCSPRSGDLSVYWYQQSLDQGLQFLIQYYNGEERAKGNILERFSAQQFPDLHSELNLSSLELGDSALYFCASTRDRGLETQYFGPGTRLLVL.

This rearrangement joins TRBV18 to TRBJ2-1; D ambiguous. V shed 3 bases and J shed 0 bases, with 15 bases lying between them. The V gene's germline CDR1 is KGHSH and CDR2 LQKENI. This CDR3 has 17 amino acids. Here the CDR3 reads CASSPLPASSSYNEQFF. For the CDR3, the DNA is TGTGCCAGCTCACCTCTCCCAGCATCTAGCTCCTACAATGAGCAGTTCTTC.

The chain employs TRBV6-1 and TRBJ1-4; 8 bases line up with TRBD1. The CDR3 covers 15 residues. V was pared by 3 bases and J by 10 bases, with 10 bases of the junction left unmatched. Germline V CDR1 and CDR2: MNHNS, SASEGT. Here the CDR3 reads CASSDIQGAAAKLFF. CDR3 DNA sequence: TGTGCCAGCAGTGATATCCAGGGGGCCGCTGCAAAACTGTTTTTT.